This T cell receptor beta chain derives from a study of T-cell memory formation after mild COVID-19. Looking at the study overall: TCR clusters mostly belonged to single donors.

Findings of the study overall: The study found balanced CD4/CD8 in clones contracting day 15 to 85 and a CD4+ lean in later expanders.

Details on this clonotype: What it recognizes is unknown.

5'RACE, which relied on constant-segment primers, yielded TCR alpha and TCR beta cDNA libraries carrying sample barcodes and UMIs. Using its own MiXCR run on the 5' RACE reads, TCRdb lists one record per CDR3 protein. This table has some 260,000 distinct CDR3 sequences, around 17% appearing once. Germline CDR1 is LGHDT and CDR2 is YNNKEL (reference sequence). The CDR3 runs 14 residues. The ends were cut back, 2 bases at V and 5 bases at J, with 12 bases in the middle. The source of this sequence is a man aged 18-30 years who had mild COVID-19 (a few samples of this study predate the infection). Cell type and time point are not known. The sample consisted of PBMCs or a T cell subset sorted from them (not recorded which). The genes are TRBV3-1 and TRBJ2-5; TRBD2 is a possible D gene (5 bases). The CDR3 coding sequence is TGTGCCAGCAGCCAAACCGGAACGGGGGAGACCCAGTACTTC. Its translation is CASSQTGTGETQYF.